The following is a T cell receptor (beta chain) sequence with its context. This specimen comes from a study of blood T cell repertoires in COVID-19. Study-wide context: COVID-19 samples collected from the United States, Italy and Spain covered acute and convalescent phases.

The CDR3 has 16 amino acids. Per germline, CDR1 GTSNPN and CDR2 SVGIG (reference sequence). V lost 3 bases and J 1 base, leaving 15 bases between the germline ends. Some clones are missing from TCRdb's copy, which holds only in-frame ones; the method was immunoSEQ multiplex PCR. The data hold more than 200,000 clones, with 84% observed a single time. Sequencing input: peripheral blood. This TCR was recovered from a man aged 45 to 65 with active or convalescent COVID-19. The chain is built from TRBV30 and TRBJ2-2; tentatively, D is TRBD2 (6 bases). This CDR3 is CAWRLPGARNTGELFF. The CDR3, as DNA: TGTGCCTGGAGACTTCCGGGAGCAAGGAACACCGGGGAGCTGTTTTTT.